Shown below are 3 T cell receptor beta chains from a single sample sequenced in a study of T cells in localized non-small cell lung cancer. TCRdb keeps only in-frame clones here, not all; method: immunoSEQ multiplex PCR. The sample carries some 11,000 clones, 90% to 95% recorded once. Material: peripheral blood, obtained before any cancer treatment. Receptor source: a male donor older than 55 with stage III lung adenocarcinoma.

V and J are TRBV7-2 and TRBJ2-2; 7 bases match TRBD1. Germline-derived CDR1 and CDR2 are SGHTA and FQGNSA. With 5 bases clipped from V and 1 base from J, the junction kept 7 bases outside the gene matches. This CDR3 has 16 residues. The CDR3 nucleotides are TGTGCCAGCAGCCTGACAGGGTGGTTGAACACCGGGGAGCTGTTTTTT. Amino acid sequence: CASSLTGWLNTGELFF.

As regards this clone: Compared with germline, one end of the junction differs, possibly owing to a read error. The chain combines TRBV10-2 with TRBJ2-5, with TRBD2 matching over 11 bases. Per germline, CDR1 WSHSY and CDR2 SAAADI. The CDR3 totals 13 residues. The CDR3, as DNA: TGCGCCAGCAGTGACCTAACTAGCGGGAGTTACAACTTC. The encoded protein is CASSDLTSGSYNF.

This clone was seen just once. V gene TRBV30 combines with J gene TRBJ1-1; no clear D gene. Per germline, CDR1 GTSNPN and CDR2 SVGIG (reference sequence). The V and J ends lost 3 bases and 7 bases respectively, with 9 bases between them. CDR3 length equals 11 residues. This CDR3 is CAWRPQIEAFF. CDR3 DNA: TGTGCCTGGAGACCACAGATTGAAGCTTTCTTT.